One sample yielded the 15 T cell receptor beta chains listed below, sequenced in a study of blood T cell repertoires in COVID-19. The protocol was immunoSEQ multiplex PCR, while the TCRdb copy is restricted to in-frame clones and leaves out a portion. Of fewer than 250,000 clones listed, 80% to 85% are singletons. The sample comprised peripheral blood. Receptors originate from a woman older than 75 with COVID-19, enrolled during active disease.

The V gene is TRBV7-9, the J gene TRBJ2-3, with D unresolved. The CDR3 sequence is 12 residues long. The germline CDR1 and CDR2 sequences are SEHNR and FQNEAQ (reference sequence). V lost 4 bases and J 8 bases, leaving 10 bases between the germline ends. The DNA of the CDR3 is TGTGCCAGCAGCTCTCGAGATCCTACGCAGTATTTT. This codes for CASSSRDPTQYF.

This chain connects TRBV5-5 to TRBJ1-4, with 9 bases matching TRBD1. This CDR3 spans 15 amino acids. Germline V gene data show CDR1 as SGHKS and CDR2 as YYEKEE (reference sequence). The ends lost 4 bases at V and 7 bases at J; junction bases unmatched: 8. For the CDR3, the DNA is TGTGCCAGCAGCGGCCCGGGACAGGGTAGTGAAAAACTGTTTTTT. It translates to CASSGPGQGSEKLFF.

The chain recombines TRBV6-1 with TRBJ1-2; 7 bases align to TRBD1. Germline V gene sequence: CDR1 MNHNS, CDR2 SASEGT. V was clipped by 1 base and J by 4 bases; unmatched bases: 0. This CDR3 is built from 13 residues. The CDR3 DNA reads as TGTGCCAGCAGTGAAGACAGGGGCTATGGCTACACCTTC. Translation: CASSEDRGYGYTF.

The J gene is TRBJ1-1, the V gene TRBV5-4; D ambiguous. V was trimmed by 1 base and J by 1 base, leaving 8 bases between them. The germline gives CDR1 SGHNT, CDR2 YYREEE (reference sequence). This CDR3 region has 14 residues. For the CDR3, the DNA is TGTGCCAGCAGCTTGACCAGTGGGAACACTGAAGCTTTCTTT. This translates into CASSLTSGNTEAFF.

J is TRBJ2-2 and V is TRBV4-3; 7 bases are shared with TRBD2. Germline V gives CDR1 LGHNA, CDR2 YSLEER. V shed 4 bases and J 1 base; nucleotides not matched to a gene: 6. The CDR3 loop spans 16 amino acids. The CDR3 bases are TGCGCCAGCAGCCTTAACCCGGGAGGGAACACCGGGGAGCTGTTTTTT. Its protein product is CASSLNPGGNTGELFF.

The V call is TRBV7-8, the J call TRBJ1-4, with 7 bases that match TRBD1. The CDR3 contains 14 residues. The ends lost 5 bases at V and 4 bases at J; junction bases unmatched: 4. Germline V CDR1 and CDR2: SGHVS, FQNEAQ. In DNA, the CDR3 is TGTGCCAGCAGCCGGGACAGCCTTAATGAAAAACTGTTTTTT. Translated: CASSRDSLNEKLFF.

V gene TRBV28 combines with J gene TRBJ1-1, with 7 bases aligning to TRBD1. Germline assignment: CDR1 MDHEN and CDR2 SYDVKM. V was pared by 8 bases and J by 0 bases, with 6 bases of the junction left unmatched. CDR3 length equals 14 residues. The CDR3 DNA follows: TGTGCCAGCGGGTCCGGGACAGTGAACACTGAAGCTTTCTTT. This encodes CASGSGTVNTEAFF.

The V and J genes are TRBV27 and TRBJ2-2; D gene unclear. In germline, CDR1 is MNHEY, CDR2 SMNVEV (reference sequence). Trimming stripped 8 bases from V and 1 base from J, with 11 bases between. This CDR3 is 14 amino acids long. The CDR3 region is CASRGLLNTGELFF. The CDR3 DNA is TGTGCCAGCCGAGGCCTCCTGAACACCGGGGAGCTGTTTTTT.

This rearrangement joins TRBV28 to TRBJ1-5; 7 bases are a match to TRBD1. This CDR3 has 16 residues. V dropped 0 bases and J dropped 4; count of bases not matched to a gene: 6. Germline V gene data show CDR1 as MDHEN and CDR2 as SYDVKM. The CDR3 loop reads CASSLWSAGGNQPQHF. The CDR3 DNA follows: TGTGCCAGCAGTTTATGGTCGGCAGGGGGGAATCAGCCCCAGCATTTT. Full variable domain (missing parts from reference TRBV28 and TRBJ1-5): DVKVTQSSRYLVKRTGEKVFLECVQDMDHENMFWYRQDPGLGLRLIYFSYDVKMKEKGDIPEGYSVSREKKERFSLILESASTNQTSMYLCASSLWSAGGNQPQHFGDGTRLSIL.

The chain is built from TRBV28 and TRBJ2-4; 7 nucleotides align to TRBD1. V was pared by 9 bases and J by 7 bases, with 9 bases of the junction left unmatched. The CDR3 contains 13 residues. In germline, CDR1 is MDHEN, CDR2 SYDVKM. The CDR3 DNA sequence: TGTGCCAGTGGGAAGGACAGGCCGAACATTCAGTACTTC. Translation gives CASGKDRPNIQYF. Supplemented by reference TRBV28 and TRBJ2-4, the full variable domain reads DVKVTQSSRYLVKRTGEKVFLECVQDMDHENMFWYRQDPGLGLRLIYFSYDVKMKEKGDIPEGYSVSREKKERFSLILESASTNQTSMYLCASGKDRPNIQYFGAGTRLSVL.

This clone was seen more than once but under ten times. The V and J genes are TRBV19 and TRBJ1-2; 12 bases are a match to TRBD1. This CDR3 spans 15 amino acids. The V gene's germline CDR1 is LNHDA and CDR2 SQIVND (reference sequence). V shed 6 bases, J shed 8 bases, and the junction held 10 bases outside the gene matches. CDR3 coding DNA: TGTGCCAGTAGCGAACCGGGACAGGGGGCTTGGGGCTACACCTTC. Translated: CASSEPGQGAWGYTF. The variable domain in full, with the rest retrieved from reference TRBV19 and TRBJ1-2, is DGGITQSPKYLFRKEGQNVTLSCEQNLNHDAMYWYRQDPGQGLRLIYYSQIVNDFQKGDIAEGYSVSREKKESFPLTVTSAQKNPTAFYLCASSEPGQGAWGYTFGSGTRLTVV.

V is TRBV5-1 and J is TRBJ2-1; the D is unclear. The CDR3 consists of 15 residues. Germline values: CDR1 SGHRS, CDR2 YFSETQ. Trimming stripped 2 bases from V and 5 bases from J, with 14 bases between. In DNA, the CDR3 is TGCGCCAGCAGCTTAATTTGGGCAGAAGACAATGAGCAGTTCTTC. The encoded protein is CASSLIWAEDNEQFF.

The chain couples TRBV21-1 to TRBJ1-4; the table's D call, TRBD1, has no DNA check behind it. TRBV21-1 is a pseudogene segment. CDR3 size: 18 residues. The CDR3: CASSNAPPTAGIREKLFF. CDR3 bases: TGTGCCAGCAGCAACGCCCCGCCAACGGCAGGGATACGAGAAAAACTGTTTTTT.

CDR3 sequence: CASSFAQGVNQPQHF. DNA of the CDR3: TGTGCCAGCAGTTTTGCCCAGGGGGTAAATCAGCCCCAGCATTTT. The chain is built from TRBV28 and TRBJ1-5; 7 nucleotides line up with TRBD1. With V trimmed by 3 bases and J by 4 bases, 6 bases remained unmatched. In germline, CDR1 is MDHEN, CDR2 SYDVKM. This CDR3 comprises 15 residues.

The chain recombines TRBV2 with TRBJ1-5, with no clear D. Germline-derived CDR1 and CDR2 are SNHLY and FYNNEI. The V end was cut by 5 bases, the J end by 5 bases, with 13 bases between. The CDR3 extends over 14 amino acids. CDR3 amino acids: CASSFILEDQPQHF. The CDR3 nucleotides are TGTGCCAGCAGTTTTATCCTGGAGGATCAGCCCCAGCATTTT.